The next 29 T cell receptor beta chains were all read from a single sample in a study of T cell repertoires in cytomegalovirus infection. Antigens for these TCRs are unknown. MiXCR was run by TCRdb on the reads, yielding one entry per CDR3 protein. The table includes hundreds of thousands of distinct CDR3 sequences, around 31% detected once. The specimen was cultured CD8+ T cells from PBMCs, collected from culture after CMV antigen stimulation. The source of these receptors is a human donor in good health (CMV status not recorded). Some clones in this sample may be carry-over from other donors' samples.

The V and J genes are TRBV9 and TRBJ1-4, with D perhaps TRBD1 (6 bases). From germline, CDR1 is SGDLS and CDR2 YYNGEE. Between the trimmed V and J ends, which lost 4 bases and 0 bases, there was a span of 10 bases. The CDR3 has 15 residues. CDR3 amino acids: CASSRGGTTNEKLFF. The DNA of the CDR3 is TGTGCCAGCAGCAGAGGGGGGACAACTAATGAAAAACTGTTTTTT.

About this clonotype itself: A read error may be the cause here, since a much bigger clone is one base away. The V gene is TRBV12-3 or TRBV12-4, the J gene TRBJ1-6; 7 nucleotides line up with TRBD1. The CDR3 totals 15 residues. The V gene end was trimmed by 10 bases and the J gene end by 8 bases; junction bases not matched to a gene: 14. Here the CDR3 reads CANTPDPGTDSPLHF. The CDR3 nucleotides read TGTGCCAACACTCCAGACCCCGGGACAGATTCACCCCTCCACTTT.

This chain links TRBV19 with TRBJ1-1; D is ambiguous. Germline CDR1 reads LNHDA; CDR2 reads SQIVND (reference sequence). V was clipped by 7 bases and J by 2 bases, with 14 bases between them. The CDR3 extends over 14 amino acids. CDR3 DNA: TGTGCCAGTACCCTCGACGGGCCTAACACTGAAGCTTTCTTT. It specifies CASTLDGPNTEAFF.

DNA of the CDR3: TGTGCCAGCAGCTTGGGTGCACGGGGCAATCAGCCCCAGCATTTT. Translation gives CASSLGARGNQPQHF. The gene calls are TRBV7-6 and TRBJ1-5; D ambiguous. CDR3 length: 15 residues. The V gene lost 3 bases and the J gene lost 2 bases, with 11 bases spanning the gap. CDR1 is SGHVS and CDR2 is FNYEAQ in the germline V gene.

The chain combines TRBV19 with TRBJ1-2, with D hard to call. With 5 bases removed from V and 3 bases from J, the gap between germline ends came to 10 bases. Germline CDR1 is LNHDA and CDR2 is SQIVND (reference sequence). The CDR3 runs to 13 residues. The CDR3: CASSFSTYYGYTF. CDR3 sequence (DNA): TGTGCCAGTAGTTTCTCAACCTACTATGGCTACACCTTC.

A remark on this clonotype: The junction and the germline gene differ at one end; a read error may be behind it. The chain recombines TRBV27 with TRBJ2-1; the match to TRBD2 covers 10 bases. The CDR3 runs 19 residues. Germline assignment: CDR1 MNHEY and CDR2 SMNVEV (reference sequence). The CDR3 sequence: CANSLFTSGAVSSYNEQFF. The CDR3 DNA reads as TGTGCCAACAGTTTATTCACTAGCGGGGCGGTTAGCTCCTACAATGAGCAGTTCTTC.

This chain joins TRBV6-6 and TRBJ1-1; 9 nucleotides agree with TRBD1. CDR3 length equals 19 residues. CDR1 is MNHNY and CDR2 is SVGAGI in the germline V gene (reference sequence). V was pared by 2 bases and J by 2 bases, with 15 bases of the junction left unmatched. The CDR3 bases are TGTGCCAGCAGTTACCGGGACAGGGTATTAAGGGTTAGTAACACTGAAGCTTTCTTT. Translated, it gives CASSYRDRVLRVSNTEAFF.

The CDR3 DNA follows: TGTGCCAGCAGTGAAGACCCCGGGACAGGGACTAACGAGCAGTACTTC. Amino acids: CASSEDPGTGTNEQYF. The chain is built from TRBV2 and TRBJ2-7, with 9 nucleotides matching TRBD1. Germline V gene data show CDR1 as SNHLY and CDR2 as FYNNEI. The CDR3 contains 16 residues. V shed 1 base and J 5 bases; nucleotides not matched to a gene: 9.

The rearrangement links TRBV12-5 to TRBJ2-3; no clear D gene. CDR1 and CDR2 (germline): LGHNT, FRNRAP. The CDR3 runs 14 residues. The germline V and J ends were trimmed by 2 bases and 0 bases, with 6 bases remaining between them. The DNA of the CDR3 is TGTGCTAGTGGTTTGATCACTAGCACAGATACGCAGTATTTT. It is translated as CASGLITSTDTQYF.

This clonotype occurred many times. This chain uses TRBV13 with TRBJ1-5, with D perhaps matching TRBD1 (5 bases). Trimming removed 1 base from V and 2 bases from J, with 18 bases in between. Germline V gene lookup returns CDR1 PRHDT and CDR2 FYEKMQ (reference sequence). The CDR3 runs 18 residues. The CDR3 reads CASSLAAGPDTGNQPQHF. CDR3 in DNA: TGTGCCAGCAGCTTAGCTGCGGGGCCGGATACGGGCAATCAGCCCCAGCATTTT.

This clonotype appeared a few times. The DNA of the CDR3 is TGTGCCAGCAGTTCACGGGACAGGCCATCCTACGAGCAGTACTTC. Translation gives CASSSRDRPSYEQYF. This chain uses TRBV12-3 or TRBV12-4 with TRBJ2-7, with 8 bases lining up with TRBD1. The CDR3 totals 15 residues. Trimming cost V 4 bases and J 1 base; bases outside gene matches: 6.

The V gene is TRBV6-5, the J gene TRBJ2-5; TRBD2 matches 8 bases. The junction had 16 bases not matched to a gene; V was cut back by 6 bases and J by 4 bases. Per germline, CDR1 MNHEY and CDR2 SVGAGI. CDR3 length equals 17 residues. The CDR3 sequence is CASRADAGGLLRETQYF. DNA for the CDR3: TGTGCCAGCAGGGCCGACGCGGGGGGCCTCTTAAGAGAGACCCAGTACTTC.

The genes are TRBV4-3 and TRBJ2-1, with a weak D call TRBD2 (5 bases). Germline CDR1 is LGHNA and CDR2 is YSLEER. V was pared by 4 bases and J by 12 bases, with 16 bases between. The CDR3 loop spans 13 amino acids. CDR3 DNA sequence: TGCGCCAGCAGCCTGGGCAGCGGCGATGGGCAGTTCTTC. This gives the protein CASSLGSGDGQFF.

CDR3 amino acids: CASSFLPSYNEQFF. The CDR3 bases are TGTGCCAGCAGCTTCCTCCCCTCCTACAATGAGCAGTTCTTC. V and J are TRBV7-8 and TRBJ2-1; D ambiguous. CDR1 is SGHVS and CDR2 is FQNEAQ in the germline V gene. V dropped 3 bases and J dropped 0 bases, with 6 bases sitting between them. CDR3 length equals 14 residues.

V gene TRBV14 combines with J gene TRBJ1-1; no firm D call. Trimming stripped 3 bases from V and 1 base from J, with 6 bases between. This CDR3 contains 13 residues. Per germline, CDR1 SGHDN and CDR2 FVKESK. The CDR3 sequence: CASSHLRNTEAFF. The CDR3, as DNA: TGTGCCAGCAGCCATTTACGGAACACTGAAGCTTTCTTT.

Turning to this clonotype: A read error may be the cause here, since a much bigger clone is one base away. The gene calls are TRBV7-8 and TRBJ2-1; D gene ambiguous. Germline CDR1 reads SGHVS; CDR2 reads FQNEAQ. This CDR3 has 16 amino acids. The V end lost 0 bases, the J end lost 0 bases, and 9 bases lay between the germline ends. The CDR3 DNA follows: TGTGCCAGCAGCTTAGCAGACTTCAGCTCCTACAATGAGCAGTTCTTC. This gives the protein CASSLADFSSYNEQFF.

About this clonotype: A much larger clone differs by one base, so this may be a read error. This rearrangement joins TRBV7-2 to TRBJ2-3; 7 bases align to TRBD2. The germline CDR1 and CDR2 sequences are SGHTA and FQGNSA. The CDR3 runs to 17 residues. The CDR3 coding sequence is TGTGTCAGCAGCCGGGCTAGCGGATCTCCCAGCACAGATACGCAGTATTTT. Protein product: CVSSRASGSPSTDTQYF.

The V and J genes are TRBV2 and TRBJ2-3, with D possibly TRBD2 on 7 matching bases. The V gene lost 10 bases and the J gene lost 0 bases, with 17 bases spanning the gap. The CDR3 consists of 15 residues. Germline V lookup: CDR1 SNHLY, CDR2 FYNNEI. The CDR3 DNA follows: TGTGCCAACCCTAGGGGAGGGGGAAGCACAGATACGCAGTATTTT. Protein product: CANPRGGGSTDTQYF.

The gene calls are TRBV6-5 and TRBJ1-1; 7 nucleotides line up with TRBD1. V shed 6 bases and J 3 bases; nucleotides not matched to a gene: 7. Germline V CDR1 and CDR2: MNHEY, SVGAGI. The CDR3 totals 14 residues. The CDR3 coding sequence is TGTGCCAGCAGAAATTGGGACAGCCACACTGAAGCTTTCTTT. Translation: CASRNWDSHTEAFF.

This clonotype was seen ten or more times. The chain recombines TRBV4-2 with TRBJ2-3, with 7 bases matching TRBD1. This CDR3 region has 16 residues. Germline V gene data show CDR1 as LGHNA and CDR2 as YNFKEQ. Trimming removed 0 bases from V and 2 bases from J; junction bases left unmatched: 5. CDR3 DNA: TGTGCCAGCAGCCAAGAAAGGGACAGATACACAGATACGCAGTATTTT. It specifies CASSQERDRYTDTQYF.

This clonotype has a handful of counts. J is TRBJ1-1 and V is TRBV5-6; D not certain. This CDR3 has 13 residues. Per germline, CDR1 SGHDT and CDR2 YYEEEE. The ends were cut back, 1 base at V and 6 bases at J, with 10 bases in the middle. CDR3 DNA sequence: TGTGCCAGCAGCTTGAGTGGTACAGCTGAAGCTTTCTTT. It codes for CASSLSGTAEAFF.

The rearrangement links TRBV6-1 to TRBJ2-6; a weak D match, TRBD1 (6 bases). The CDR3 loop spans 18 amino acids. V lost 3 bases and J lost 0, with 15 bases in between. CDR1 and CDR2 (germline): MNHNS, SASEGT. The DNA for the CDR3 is TGTGCCAGCAGTGACCGACAGGTCTCCTACTCTGGGGCCAACGTCCTGACTTTC. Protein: CASSDRQVSYSGANVLTF.

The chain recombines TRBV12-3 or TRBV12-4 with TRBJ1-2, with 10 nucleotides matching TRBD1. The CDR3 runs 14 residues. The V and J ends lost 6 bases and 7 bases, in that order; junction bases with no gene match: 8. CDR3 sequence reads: CASSPDRGRFGYTF. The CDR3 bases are TGTGCCAGCAGCCCCGACAGGGGGCGATTTGGCTACACCTTC.

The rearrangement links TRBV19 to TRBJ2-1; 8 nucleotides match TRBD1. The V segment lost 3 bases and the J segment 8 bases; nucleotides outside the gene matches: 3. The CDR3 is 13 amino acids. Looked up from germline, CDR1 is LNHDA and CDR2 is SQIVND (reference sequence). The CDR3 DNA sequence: TGTGCCAGTAGTATCCAGGGGGCTTATGAGCAGTTCTTC. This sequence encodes CASSIQGAYEQFF.

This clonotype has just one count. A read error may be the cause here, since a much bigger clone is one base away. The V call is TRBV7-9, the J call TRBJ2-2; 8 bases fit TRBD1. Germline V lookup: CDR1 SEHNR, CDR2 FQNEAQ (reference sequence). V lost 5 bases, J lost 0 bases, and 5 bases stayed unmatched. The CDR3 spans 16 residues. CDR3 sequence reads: CASSRGQGTNTGELFF. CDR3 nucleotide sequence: TGTGCCAGCAGCCGAGGACAGGGTACGAACACCGGGGAGCTGTTTTTT.

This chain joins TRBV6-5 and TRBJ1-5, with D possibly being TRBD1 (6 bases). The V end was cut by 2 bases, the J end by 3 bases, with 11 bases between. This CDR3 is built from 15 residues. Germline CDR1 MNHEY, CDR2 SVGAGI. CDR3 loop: CASSYTQGYNQPQHF. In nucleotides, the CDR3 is TGTGCCAGCAGTTACACTCAGGGGTACAATCAGCCCCAGCATTTT.

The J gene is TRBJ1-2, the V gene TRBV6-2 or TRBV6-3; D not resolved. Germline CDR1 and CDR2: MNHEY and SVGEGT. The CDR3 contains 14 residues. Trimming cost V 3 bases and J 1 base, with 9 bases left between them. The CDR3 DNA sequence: TGTGCCAGCAGTTATGGTCTAAATAACTATGGCTACACCTTC. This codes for CASSYGLNNYGYTF.

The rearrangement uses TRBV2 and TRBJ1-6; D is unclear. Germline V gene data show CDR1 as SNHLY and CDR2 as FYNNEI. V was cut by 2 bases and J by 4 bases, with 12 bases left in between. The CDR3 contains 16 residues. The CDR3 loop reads CASSESGPNYNSPLHF. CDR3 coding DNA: TGTGCCAGCAGTGAAAGCGGACCGAATTATAATTCACCCCTCCACTTT.

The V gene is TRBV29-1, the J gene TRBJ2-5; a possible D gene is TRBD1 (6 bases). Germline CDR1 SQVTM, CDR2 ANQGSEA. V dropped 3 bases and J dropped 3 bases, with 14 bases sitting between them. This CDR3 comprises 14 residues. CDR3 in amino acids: CSVDPGSGEETQYF. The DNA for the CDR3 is TGCAGCGTTGACCCTGGCTCAGGGGAAGAGACCCAGTACTTC. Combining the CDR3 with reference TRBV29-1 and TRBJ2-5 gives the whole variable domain SAVISQKPSRDICQRGTSLTIQCQVDSQVTMMFWYRQQPGQSLTLIATANQGSEATYESGFVIDKFPISRPNLTFSTLTVSNMSPEDSSIYLCSVDPGSGEETQYFGPGTRLLVL.